These 25 T cell receptor beta chains originate from one sample sequenced in a study of CD8+CD57+ T cells in acquired aplastic anemia. It was genomic DNA that served as the template for profiling TCR beta VDJ and CDR3. TCRdb passed the reads through MiXCR, listing each CDR3 protein once. Of around 200,000 distinct CDR3 sequences listed, about half are singletons. All patients picked for sequencing had shown, by flow cytometry, an expansion of CD8+CD57+ cells. Sample: sorted CD4+, CD8+, or CD8+CD57+ T cells (not recorded which) from PBMCs. Every receptor here comes from a human donor with aplastic anemia.

This chain connects TRBV5-1 to TRBJ1-5; D ambiguous. Germline values: CDR1 SGHRS, CDR2 YFSETQ. V lost 5 bases and J 3 bases, leaving 9 bases between the germline ends. The CDR3 runs 13 residues. For the CDR3, the DNA is TGCGCCAGCAGGTCTGGGTACAATCAGCCCCAGCATTTT. It encodes CASRSGYNQPQHF.

The chain has TRBV12-3 or TRBV12-4 and TRBJ2-3; TRBD2 aligns across 9 bases. CDR3 size: 18 residues. The trim removed 6 bases at V and 0 bases at J, leaving 13 bases unmatched. CDR3 nucleotide sequence: TGTGCCAGCAGCCCCCCATCGGGCGGGGGGGTTAGCACAGATACGCAGTATTTT. This translates into CASSPPSGGGVSTDTQYF.

The chain recombines TRBV6-1 with TRBJ2-1, with D tentatively TRBD1 (6 bases). The CDR3 runs to 16 residues. The ends were cut back, 1 base at V and 3 bases at J, with 13 bases in the middle. CDR1 and CDR2 from the germline V gene are MNHNS and SASEGT. CDR3 nucleotide sequence: TGTGCCAGCAGTGAAGGGACAGTCCTCTACTACAATGAGCAGTTCTTC. Its protein product is CASSEGTVLYYNEQFF.

The gene calls are TRBV7-2 and TRBJ2-6; possible D gene TRBD2, 5 bases. The CDR3 contains 15 residues. V dropped 1 base and J dropped 4 bases, with 8 bases sitting between them. Germline CDR1 reads SGHTA; CDR2 reads FQGNSA. The CDR3 DNA follows: TGTGCCAGCAGCTTAGTAGCGTACGGGGCCAACGTCCTGACTTTC. Translation: CASSLVAYGANVLTF.

This clonotype occurred a few times. The rearrangement joins TRBV29-1 to TRBJ1-1; D is uncertain. The CDR3 loop spans 13 amino acids. The V gene's germline CDR1 is SQVTM and CDR2 ANQGSEA. V gave up 5 bases and J gave up 1 base, with 11 bases separating them. The CDR3 DNA follows: TGCAGCGTTTTGGGAGGCAGGAACACTGAAGCTTTCTTT. Amino acids: CSVLGGRNTEAFF. Full variable domain (remainder filled in from reference TRBV29-1 and TRBJ1-1): SAVISQKPSRDICQRGTSLTIQCQVDSQVTMMFWYRQQPGQSLTLIATANQGSEATYESGFVIDKFPISRPNLTFSTLTVSNMSPEDSSIYLCSVLGGRNTEAFFGQGTRLTVV.

The V gene is TRBV7-2, the J gene TRBJ2-5; the D gene is possibly TRBD2 (6 bases). The length of the CDR3 is 14 residues. The germline V and J ends were trimmed by 4 bases and 4 bases, with 13 bases remaining between them. CDR1 is SGHTA, CDR2 FQGNSA, per germline. CDR3 DNA: TGTGCCAGCAGCTCAGGAACTAGCCGAGAGACCCAGTACTTC. Translation: CASSSGTSRETQYF.

This clonotype was picked up many times. The J gene is TRBJ2-3, the V gene TRBV19; tentatively, D is TRBD2 (6 bases). Germline V lookup: CDR1 LNHDA, CDR2 SQIVND (reference sequence). This CDR3 region has 14 residues. Trimming cost V 6 bases and J 3 bases, with 13 bases left between them. The CDR3 protein is CASRKAGRTDTQYF. The CDR3 DNA is TGTGCCAGTAGGAAAGCAGGGAGGACAGATACGCAGTATTTT.

The V gene is TRBV10-3, the J gene TRBJ1-6, with a tentative D call TRBD1 (5 bases). Deletions cut 1 base from V and 10 bases from J, with 17 bases between. CDR3 length equals 16 residues. The germline V gene encodes CDR1 ENHRY and CDR2 SYGVKD. The CDR3 sequence is CAISEFGGRSGSPLHF. The CDR3 nucleotides are TGTGCCATCAGTGAGTTCGGGGGTAGATCGGGATCACCCCTCCACTTT.

The chain has TRBV14 and TRBJ2-7; 10 nucleotides match TRBD1. Germline loops: CDR1 SGHDN, CDR2 FVKESK. The CDR3 length is 15 residues. The junction had 2 bases not matched to a gene; V was cut back by 2 bases and J by 1 base. In nucleotides, the CDR3 is TGTGCCAGCAGCCAAAGGACAGGGGGGTCCTACGAGCAGTACTTC. Residues: CASSQRTGGSYEQYF. The full variable domain, in which reference TRBV14 and TRBJ2-7 provide the parts outside the CDR3, is EAGVTQFPSHSVIEKGQTVTLRCDPISGHDNLYWYRRVMGKEIKFLLHFVKESKQDESGMPNNRFLAERTGGTYSTLKVQPAELEDSGVYFCASSQRTGGSYEQYFGPGTRLTVT.

The V and J genes are TRBV15 and TRBJ2-7, with D uncertain. The CDR3 is made up of 17 amino acids. CDR1 is LNHNV and CDR2 is YYDKDF in the germline V gene (reference sequence). V dropped 0 bases and J dropped 3 bases, with 18 bases sitting between them. The CDR3 reads CATSREDWASGRYEQYF. DNA for the CDR3: TGTGCCACCAGCAGAGAAGATTGGGCTAGTGGTCGCTACGAGCAGTACTTC.

This chain joins TRBV5-1 and TRBJ2-3, with D possibly being TRBD1 or TRBD2 (5 bases each). Germline CDR1 and CDR2: SGHRS and YFSETQ. CDR3 length: 15 amino acids. V gave up 1 base and J gave up 5 bases, with 14 bases separating them. In nucleotides, the CDR3 is TGCGCCAGCAGCTTGAGGCAGGGCCGGGGAGATACGCAGTATTTT. Translation gives CASSLRQGRGDTQYF. The full variable domain, rest sourced from reference TRBV5-1 and TRBJ2-3, is KAGVTQTPRYLIKTRGQQVTLSCSPISGHRSVSWYQQTPGQGLQFLFEYFSETQRNKGNFPGRFSGRQFSNSRSEMNVSTLELGDSALYLCASSLRQGRGDTQYFGPGTRLTVL.

This chain joins TRBV7-9 and TRBJ2-7; no firm D call. The CDR3 runs to 13 residues. From germline, CDR1 is SEHNR and CDR2 FQNEAQ (reference sequence). Trimming shortened V by 2 bases and J by 3 bases, and 8 bases separated the two germline ends. DNA of the CDR3: TGTGCCAGCAGCTTACTAGAAGGCTACGAGCAGTACTTC. Translation gives CASSLLEGYEQYF.

Only one count was recorded for this clonotype. V and J are TRBV7-3 and TRBJ2-1; tentative D call: TRBD2 (5 bases). The CDR3 consists of 16 residues. The V gene lost 1 base and the J gene lost 2 bases, with 12 bases spanning the gap. In germline, CDR1 is SGHTA, CDR2 FQGTGA. The CDR3 DNA reads TGTGCCAGCAGCTTAAGTGGGAGTATGACCTACAATGAGCAGTTCTTC. Its translation is CASSLSGSMTYNEQFF.

Only a few counts were recorded for this clonotype. V and J are TRBV10-3 and TRBJ2-6; D call uncertain. Per the germline V gene, CDR1 is ENHRY and CDR2 is SYGVKD. The CDR3 length is 16 residues. Trimming removed 7 bases from V and 2 bases from J, with 15 bases in between. The CDR3 nucleotides are TGTGCCATCACCGACTCCGTGATTGCTGGGGCCAACGTCCTGACTTTC. It specifies CAITDSVIAGANVLTF.

The genes are TRBV29-1 and TRBJ2-3; D may be TRBD2 (6 bases). CDR1 and CDR2 from the germline V gene are SQVTM and ANQGSEA. V shed 5 bases and J shed 1 base, with 13 bases lying between them. CDR3 length equals 14 residues. The CDR3 coding sequence is TGCAGCGTTTGGAGCCCGGGGGGCACAGATACGCAGTATTTT. It is translated as CSVWSPGGTDTQYF.

The rearrangement links TRBV19 to TRBJ1-4; 9 nucleotides match TRBD1. J lost 6 bases, V lost 6 bases, and 8 bases had no gene match. There are 15 residues in the CDR3. In germline, CDR1 is LNHDA, CDR2 SQIVND (reference sequence). CDR3 coding DNA: TGTGCCAGTAGCCTTCCGGGACAGGGATATGAAAAACTGTTTTTT. Amino acids: CASSLPGQGYEKLFF.

The chain combines TRBV20-1 with TRBJ1-2; perhaps TRBD1 as D (6 bases). The CDR3 is 14 amino acids. V was cut by 3 bases and J by 4 bases, with 15 bases left in between. Germline values: CDR1 DFQATT, CDR2 SNEGSKA (reference sequence). The CDR3: CSARDVGGPYGYTF. The CDR3 nucleotides are TGCAGTGCTAGGGATGTGGGGGGCCCCTATGGCTACACCTTC.

This clonotype was picked up many times. J is TRBJ2-3 and V is TRBV29-1; 12 bases are a match to TRBD2. CDR3 length: 14 amino acids. Germline CDR1 SQVTM, CDR2 ANQGSEA. V was clipped by 7 bases and J by 5 bases; unmatched bases: 7. CDR3 loop: CSGLLAGGQDTQYF. CDR3 coding DNA: TGCAGCGGATTACTAGCGGGGGGTCAAGATACGCAGTATTTT.

This clonotype was seen ten or more times. The chain combines TRBV12-3 or TRBV12-4 with TRBJ1-1; 7 positions match TRBD1. CDR3 length: 12 amino acids. V shed 2 bases, J shed 11 bases, and the junction held 5 bases outside the gene matches. The CDR3 here is CASSLRGQRAFF. The CDR3 DNA follows: TGTGCCAGCAGTTTAAGGGGGCAACGGGCTTTCTTT.

The chain employs TRBV2 and TRBJ2-1, with D perhaps TRBD2 (5 bases). Trimming removed 9 bases from V and 15 bases from J, with 15 bases in between. Germline assignment: CDR1 SNHLY and CDR2 FYNNEI. This CDR3 spans 10 amino acids. DNA of the CDR3: TGTGCCAGTACGGGAACCAACTTGTTCTTC. Its protein product is CASTGTNLFF. Combining the CDR3 with reference TRBV2 and TRBJ2-1 gives the whole variable domain EPEVTQTPSHQVTQMGQEVILRCVPISNHLYFYWYRQILGQKVEFLVSFYNNEISEKSEIFDDQFSVERPDGSNFTLKIRSTKLEDSAMYFCASTGTNLFFGPGTRLTVL.

The rearrangement links TRBV7-2 to TRBJ2-7; D ambiguous. The germline gives CDR1 SGHTA, CDR2 FQGNSA. This CDR3 has 15 residues. Trimming left V 3 bases short and J 2 bases short, with 14 bases between. In nucleotides, the CDR3 is TGTGCCAGCAGCTTGGGTCTGGCGGAGCCCTACGAGCAGTACTTC. Residues: CASSLGLAEPYEQYF.

At least ten counts were recorded for this clonotype. This rearrangement joins TRBV5-1 to TRBJ1-1; D uncertain. The germline gives CDR1 SGHRS, CDR2 YFSETQ. This CDR3 has 11 amino acids. V lost 1 base and J lost 8, with 6 bases in between. CDR3 DNA: TGCGCCAGCAGCTTGACGGGGGAAGCTTTCTTT. This translates into CASSLTGEAFF.

Comment on this clonotype: It may be a read error: a sequence one base away is much more abundant. The missing conserved phenylalanine or tryptophan at the end of this CDR3 makes a read error likely. The genes are TRBV6-2 or TRBV6-3 and TRBJ1-1; D unclear. Germline assignment: CDR1 MNHEY and CDR2 SVGEGT. The V end lost 6 bases, the J end lost 1 base, and 12 bases lay between the germline ends. CDR3 length: 14 amino acids. Here the CDR3 reads CASSKGGENTEAFL. The CDR3 nucleotides read TGTGCCAGCAGCAAAGGAGGCGAGAACACTGAAGCTTTCCTT.

This chain uses TRBV5-4 with TRBJ2-1; TRBD2 matches 8 bases. With V trimmed by 3 bases and J by 8 bases, 7 bases remained unmatched. From germline, CDR1 is SGHNT and CDR2 YYREEE (reference sequence). CDR3 length: 14 amino acids. In nucleotides, the CDR3 is TGTGCCAGCAGCTCGGGACTAGATCGCGATGAGCAGTTCTTC. This encodes CASSSGLDRDEQFF.

In the case of this clonotype: With a much larger clone just one base away, this may be a read error. The chain carries TRBV19 and TRBJ2-5; D unresolved. The CDR3 covers 12 residues. Per the germline V gene, CDR1 is LNHDA and CDR2 is SQIVND (reference sequence). Trimming took off 5 bases at V and 5 bases at J, with 9 bases between the two ends. For the CDR3, the DNA is TGTGCCAGTAGTGAGTCTGAGGAGACCCAGTACTTC. Amino acids: CASSESEETQYF.